The 2 T cell receptor beta chains below all came from one sample that was sequenced in a study of Graves' ophthalmopathy and Graves' hyperthyroidism. The study amplified TCR beta CDR3 regions using RNA transcripts. RT-PCR in the first round used HTBI primers; a second-round multiplex PCR followed. TCRdb independently ran MiXCR on the multiplex PCR reads; one entry per CDR3 protein. This table holds roughly 410,000 distinct CDR3 sequences, 15% found once. Sequencing input: peripheral blood. These receptors came from a woman in her late teens or twenties with stable Graves' hyperthyroidism.

This clonotype has at least ten counts. This sequence joins TRBV19 and TRBJ1-1; no clear D gene. CDR1 and CDR2 from the germline V gene are LNHDA and SQIVND (reference sequence). The CDR3 contains 15 residues. Trimming took 9 bases from V and 7 from J, leaving 24 bases between them. The CDR3 reads CASLPGTSPEGEAFF. CDR3 DNA sequence: TGTGCCAGCCTACCTGGTACTTCCCCCGAGGGTGAAGCTTTCTTT.

This clonotype was seen a few times. The rearrangement uses TRBV24-1 and TRBJ2-2; 7 bases agree with TRBD1. Germline CDR1 KGHDR, CDR2 SFDVKD. This CDR3 contains 15 residues. The V segment lost 5 bases and the J segment 5 bases; nucleotides outside the gene matches: 7. CDR3 protein: CATSARDSGTGELFF. The CDR3, as DNA: TGTGCCACCAGTGCTCGGGACAGTGGTACCGGGGAGCTGTTTTTT.